A selection of T cell receptor beta chains follows, all from one sample in a study of cytotoxic CD8 clonotypes in ibrutinib-treated CLL. TCRdb's table, derived via immunoSEQ multiplex PCR, lists solely in-frame clones and lacks some. Of about 140,000 clones listed, approximately 75% are singletons. Material: PBMCs, obtained after 12 months of ibrutinib treatment. The receptors stem from a human donor with chronic lymphocytic leukemia. CDR3s include the opening cysteine and the closing phenylalanine or tryptophan. A D gene is named only where the DNA matches it firmly. Not all rows give a size; the values are once, few, many and, for expanded clones, a class.

d_gene: NA
v_gene: TRBV9
j_gene: TRBJ1-6
abundance: NA
CDR3aa: CASSVEGGGGKNSPLHF
CDR3nt: TGTGCCAGCAGCGTAGAAGGAGGAGGGGGTAAGAATTCACCCCTCCACTTT

d_gene: TRBD1
v_gene: TRBV7-9
j_gene: TRBJ1-1
abundance: NA
CDR3aa: CASSLGQGINTEAFF
CDR3nt: TGTGCCAGCAGCCTAGGACAGGGTATAAACACTGAAGCTTTCTTT

d_gene: TRBD1
v_gene: TRBV28
j_gene: TRBJ2-7
abundance: many
CDR3aa: CASRTTGEINEQYF
CDR3nt: TGTGCCAGCAGGACGACAGGGGAGATTAACGAGCAGTACTTC

d_gene: TRBD2
v_gene: TRBV30
j_gene: TRBJ2-4
abundance: few
CDR3aa: CAWSGGERGKNIQYF
CDR3nt: TGTGCCTGGAGTGGGGGGGAGCGGGGAAAAAACATTCAGTACTTC

d_gene: NA
v_gene: TRBV18
j_gene: TRBJ2-7
abundance: few
CDR3aa: CASSPRTPYEQYF
CDR3nt: TGTGCCAGCTCACCACGCACTCCCTACGAGCAGTACTTC

d_gene: NA
v_gene: TRBV15
j_gene: TRBJ1-1
abundance: NA
CDR3aa: CATNIRGRTEAFF
CDR3nt: TGTGCCACCAACATAAGGGGAAGAACTGAAGCTTTCTTT

d_gene: NA
v_gene: TRBV2
j_gene: TRBJ1-5
abundance: NA
CDR3aa: CASRMTVGQPQHF
CDR3nt: TGTGCCAGCAGGATGACAGTGGGCCAGCCCCAGCATTTT

d_gene: TRBD2
v_gene: TRBV4-2
j_gene: TRBJ2-1
abundance: NA
CDR3aa: CASSQVGTSGNEQFF
CDR3nt: TGTGCCAGCAGCCAAGTAGGGACTAGCGGCAATGAGCAGTTCTTC

d_gene: TRBD1
v_gene: TRBV7-6
j_gene: TRBJ2-5
abundance: NA
CDR3aa: CASSPQRTGQETQYF
CDR3nt: TGTGCCAGCAGCCCCCAAAGGACAGGCCAAGAGACCCAGTACTTC

d_gene: NA
v_gene: TRBV7-9
j_gene: TRBJ2-7
abundance: NA
CDR3aa: CASSSRLAGNYEQYF
CDR3nt: TGTGCCAGCAGCTCCCGCCTCGCCGGAAACTACGAGCAGTACTTC

d_gene: NA
v_gene: TRBV27
j_gene: TRBJ1-5
abundance: NA
CDR3aa: CASRDTGSNQPQHF
CDR3nt: TGTGCCAGCAGAGACACAGGGAGCAATCAGCCCCAGCATTTT

d_gene: TRBD1
v_gene: TRBV28
j_gene: TRBJ1-2
abundance: NA
CDR3aa: CASSLSDRHYGYTF
CDR3nt: TGTGCCAGCAGTTTATCGGACAGGCACTATGGCTACACCTTC

d_gene: NA
v_gene: TRBV5-1
j_gene: TRBJ2-7
abundance: few
CDR3aa: CASTSTSTLNEQYF
CDR3nt: TGCGCCAGCACCTCGACATCGACGTTGAACGAGCAGTACTTC

d_gene: TRBD1
v_gene: TRBV11-2
j_gene: TRBJ1-2
abundance: NA
CDR3aa: CASSAPPGTGSGYTF
CDR3nt: TGTGCCAGCAGCGCACCCCCCGGGACAGGGTCTGGCTACACCTTC

d_gene: TRBD1
v_gene: TRBV5-6
j_gene: TRBJ2-5
abundance: NA
CDR3aa: CASSLAVGTGGETQYF
CDR3nt: TGTGCCAGCAGCTTGGCCGTAGGGACAGGGGGAGAGACCCAGTACTTC

d_gene: TRBD1
v_gene: TRBV4-1
j_gene: TRBJ2-7
abundance: few
CDR3aa: CASSQEVNRGYEQYF
CDR3nt: TGCGCCAGCAGCCAAGAGGTGAACAGGGGCTACGAGCAGTACTTC

d_gene: NA
v_gene: TRBV6-1
j_gene: TRBJ2-3
abundance: NA
CDR3aa: CASSDLGSSTDTQYF
CDR3nt: TGTGCCAGCAGTGATCTTGGTTCTAGCACAGATACGCAGTATTTT

d_gene: TRBD1
v_gene: TRBV18
j_gene: TRBJ1-4
abundance: NA
CDR3aa: CASSGQGNNEKLFF
CDR3nt: TGTGCCAGCTCAGGACAGGGGAATAATGAAAAACTGTTTTTT

d_gene: NA
v_gene: TRBV11-2
j_gene: TRBJ2-7
abundance: NA
CDR3aa: CASSTDPTYEQYF
CDR3nt: TGTGCCAGCAGCACCGACCCTACCTACGAGCAGTACTTC

d_gene: TRBD1
v_gene: TRBV28
j_gene: TRBJ1-3
abundance: NA
CDR3aa: CASNTQGDGNTIYF
CDR3nt: TGTGCCAGCAACACCCAGGGGGATGGAAACACCATATATTTT

d_gene: NA
v_gene: TRBV28
j_gene: TRBJ1-1
abundance: NA
CDR3aa: CASRAGRVAFF
CDR3nt: TGTGCCAGCAGGGCAGGGAGAGTGGCTTTCTTT

d_gene: NA
v_gene: TRBV19
j_gene: TRBJ2-7
abundance: NA
CDR3aa: CASSHGYRGTDEQYF
CDR3nt: TGTGCCAGTAGTCATGGATACCGGGGGACCGACGAGCAGTACTTC

d_gene: TRBD1
v_gene: TRBV7-9
j_gene: TRBJ1-1
abundance: NA
CDR3aa: CASSPLGTVTEAFF
CDR3nt: TGTGCCAGCAGCCCGCTCGGGACAGTCACTGAAGCTTTCTTT

d_gene: NA
v_gene: TRBV6-4
j_gene: TRBJ2-1
abundance: NA
CDR3aa: CASRPFAGHGGFNEQFF
CDR3nt: TGTGCCAGCAGACCCTTTGCGGGCCATGGAGGATTCAATGAGCAGTTCTTC

d_gene: NA
v_gene: TRBV5-6
j_gene: TRBJ2-3
abundance: NA
CDR3aa: CASSPAAMDTQYF
CDR3nt: TGTGCCAGCAGCCCCGCCGCTATGGATACGCAGTATTTT